The 20 T cell receptor beta chains below come from one sample, sequenced in a study of control samples from healthy donors and cancer patients. Some clones are missing from TCRdb's copy, which holds only in-frame ones; the method was immunoSEQ multiplex PCR. The sample has 100,000 or so clones, roughly 91% seen once. Sequencing was done on a sample of blood. Receptors originate from a man aged 30 to 45 in good health.

This CDR3 is CASSLGDEQYF. Here the CDR3 DNA reads TGTGCCAGCAGCTTAGGTGACGAGCAGTACTTC. The chain recombines TRBV11-2 with TRBJ2-7, with unresolved D. The CDR3 sequence is 11 residues long. Trimming shortened V by 1 base and J by 5 bases, and 3 bases separated the two germline ends. Germline V lookup: CDR1 SGHAT, CDR2 FQNNGV.

The CDR3 region is CASSKARDEKLFF. In DNA, the CDR3 is TGTGCCAGCAGCAAAGCCCGGGATGAAAAACTGTTTTTT. The chain is built from TRBV21-1 and TRBJ1-4. TRBV21-1 constitutes a pseudogene. The CDR3 extends over 13 amino acids.

The gene calls are TRBV6-6 and TRBJ1-2; D is possibly TRBD1 (5 bases). CDR3 size: 12 residues. Trimming took off 4 bases at V and 8 bases at J, with 11 bases between the two ends. CDR1 and CDR2 from the germline V gene are MNHNY and SVGAGI (reference sequence). In nucleotides, the CDR3 is TGTGCCAGCAGTTTACCAGGGAACGGCTACACCTTC. It encodes CASSLPGNGYTF.

The chain links TRBV18 to TRBJ2-7, with no clear D. This CDR3 is 13 amino acids long. CDR1 is KGHSH, CDR2 LQKENI, per germline. Trimming removed 0 bases from V and 5 bases from J, with 8 bases in between. In DNA form, the CDR3 reads TGTGCCAGCTCACCACCATGGATCAACGAGCAGTACTTC. Translated: CASSPPWINEQYF.

This clone appeared once. The V gene is TRBV21-1, the J gene TRBJ1-1; TRBD1 was called by the table and not checked on the DNA. TRBV21-1 counts as a pseudogene. The CDR3 is 15 amino acids. Here the CDR3 reads CASRVTGCPNTEAFF. The CDR3 DNA is TGTGCCAGCAGGGTGACAGGGTGCCCGAACACTGAAGCTTTCTTT.

V gene TRBV7-9 combines with J gene TRBJ1-4; 8 bases are shared with TRBD1. The V and J ends lost 6 bases and 6 bases, in that order; junction bases with no gene match: 6. CDR1 is SEHNR and CDR2 is FQNEAQ in the germline V gene (reference sequence). The CDR3 length is 14 residues. The CDR3, as DNA: TGTGCCAGCAGTTCTCGACAGGGGCATGAAAAACTGTTTTTT. It yields the protein CASSSRQGHEKLFF.

This clone is a singleton in its sample. This rearrangement joins TRBV11-1 to TRBJ1-1; a weak D match, TRBD1 (6 bases). Per the germline V gene, CDR1 is SGHAT and CDR2 is FQDESV (reference sequence). CDR3 length equals 13 residues. V lost 5 bases and J lost 1, with 8 bases in between. The CDR3 loop is CASSADRNTEAFF. CDR3 DNA: TGTGCCAGCAGCGCGGACAGGAACACTGAAGCTTTCTTT. Full variable domain (missing parts from reference TRBV11-1 and TRBJ1-1): EAEVAQSPRYKITEKSQAVAFWCDPISGHATLYWYRQILGQGPELLVQFQDESVVDDSQLPKDRFSAERLKGVDSTLKIQPAELGDSAMYLCASSADRNTEAFFGQGTRLTVV.

This chain joins TRBV6-1 and TRBJ2-1; 7 bases are a match to TRBD2. The V segment lost 2 bases and the J segment 6 bases; nucleotides outside the gene matches: 7. Germline loops: CDR1 MNHNS, CDR2 SASEGT. The CDR3 totals 15 residues. CDR3 nucleotide sequence: TGTGCCAGCAGTGAACTGCGGGGGAGTTCCAATGAGCAGTTCTTC. This translates into CASSELRGSSNEQFF.

The genes are TRBV2 and TRBJ1-2; 8 bases are shared with TRBD1. In germline, CDR1 is SNHLY, CDR2 FYNNEI. The length of the CDR3 is 12 residues. With V trimmed by 5 bases and J by 7 bases, 3 bases remained unmatched. The CDR3 DNA is TGTGCCAGCAGTCAGGGACAGGCTGGCTACACCTTC. Translating it yields CASSQGQAGYTF.

The chain uses TRBV4-3 and TRBJ2-1; TRBD2 matches 10 bases. The CDR3 sequence is 15 residues long. From germline, CDR1 is LGHNA and CDR2 YSLEER. After removal of 0 bases from V and 7 bases from J, the junction contained 3 bases not matched to a gene. CDR3 DNA sequence: TGCGCCAGCAGCCAAGAACCTAGCGGGAGTAATGAGCAGTTCTTC. It specifies CASSQEPSGSNEQFF.

The V call is TRBV10-1, the J call TRBJ1-3; D is unresolved. The V gene lost 3 bases and the J gene lost 4 bases, with 10 bases spanning the gap. The CDR3 is 14 residues long. CDR1 is WNHNN and CDR2 is SYGVQD in the germline V gene (reference sequence). Here the CDR3 reads CASSDGLGGNTIYF. CDR3 in DNA: TGCGCCAGCAGTGACGGGCTGGGAGGAAACACCATATATTTT.

J is TRBJ1-4 and V is TRBV7-2, with D tentatively TRBD1 (5 bases). The CDR3 has 14 amino acids. The germline V gene has CDR1 SGHTA and CDR2 FQGNSA. The ends were cut back, 4 bases at V and 8 bases at J, with 14 bases in the middle. CDR3 residues: CASSSRVTYEKLFF. CDR3 sequence (DNA): TGTGCCAGCAGCTCCAGGGTTACGTACGAAAAACTGTTTTTT. Full variable domain (missing parts from reference TRBV7-2 and TRBJ1-4): GAGVSQSPSNKVTEKGKDVELRCDPISGHTALYWYRQSLGQGLEFLIYFQGNSAPDKSGLPSDRFSAERTGGSVSTLTIQRTQQEDSAVYLCASSSRVTYEKLFFGSGTQLSVL.

The chain recombines TRBV28 with TRBJ2-7; D is undetermined. Between the trimmed V and J ends, which lost 5 bases and 4 bases, there was a span of 6 bases. Germline lookup yields CDR1 MDHEN and CDR2 SYDVKM. This CDR3 region has 11 residues. The CDR3 DNA reads TGTGCCAGCAGTGGGGAATACGAGCAGTACTTC. Translation gives CASSGEYEQYF.

The V call is TRBV28, the J call TRBJ1-1; the D gene is possibly TRBD1 (6 bases). Germline CDR1 and CDR2: MDHEN and SYDVKM. The CDR3 has 11 amino acids. V was clipped by 11 bases and J by 12 bases, with 19 bases between them. In DNA, the CDR3 is TGTGCCTCATCTGCCCGAGGGGGAACTTTCTTT. This encodes CASSARGGTFF.

This chain uses TRBV28 with TRBJ2-2; tentative D call: TRBD1 (7 bases). V lost 7 bases to trimming and J lost 0 bases, with 24 bases between them. Germline V gene sequence: CDR1 MDHEN, CDR2 SYDVKM. CDR3 length equals 19 residues. Written as DNA, the CDR3 is TGTGCCAGCATCCAAGGAGGGGGCCTGGCGAAATCGAACACCGGGGAGCTGTTTTTT. This sequence encodes CASIQGGGLAKSNTGELFF.

V and J are TRBV6-1 and TRBJ2-5; 10 nucleotides agree with TRBD1. CDR3 length: 15 amino acids. In germline, CDR1 is MNHNS, CDR2 SASEGT. Unmatched junction bases numbered 6, after V lost 3 bases and J lost 5 bases. The CDR3 DNA follows: TGTGCCAGCAGTGATAAGACAGGGGGCGCTGAGACCCAGTACTTC. Translation: CASSDKTGGAETQYF.

The chain joins TRBV6-5 to TRBJ1-2; possible D gene TRBD1, 5 bases. V was trimmed by 5 bases and J by 4 bases, leaving 17 bases between them. The CDR3 sequence is 15 residues long. Germline values: CDR1 MNHEY, CDR2 SVGAGI. The CDR3 DNA sequence: TGTGCCAGCAGTCCTGGGGTGGGGCAAGGCTATGGCTACACCTTC. Protein product: CASSPGVGQGYGYTF.

The chain uses TRBV28 and TRBJ2-6; the D gene could be TRBD1 or TRBD2 (5 bases each). CDR3 length: 15 amino acids. Germline CDR1 is MDHEN and CDR2 is SYDVKM. The germline V and J ends were trimmed by 7 bases and 2 bases, with 12 bases remaining between them. CDR3 in amino acids: CASNLRGAGANVLTF. The CDR3, as DNA: TGTGCCAGCAATCTCCGGGGCGCTGGGGCCAACGTCCTGACTTTC.

The V and J genes are TRBV28 and TRBJ1-1; D not resolved. The CDR3 is 16 amino acids. The V end was cut by 3 bases, the J end by 1 base, with 15 bases between. The germline CDR1 and CDR2 sequences are MDHEN and SYDVKM. For the CDR3, the DNA is TGTGCCAGCAGTTTGATCGGAGGAAGCACGAACACTGAAGCTTTCTTT. It is translated as CASSLIGGSTNTEAFF.

The rearrangement links TRBV13 to TRBJ2-5; no clear D gene. The germline V gene encodes CDR1 PRHDT and CDR2 FYEKMQ (reference sequence). The CDR3 is made up of 14 amino acids. Deletions cut 5 bases from V and 7 bases from J, with 17 bases between. The CDR3 region is CASSVGRPPLTQYF. The CDR3 coding sequence is TGTGCCAGCAGCGTCGGACGGCCCCCGCTGACCCAGTACTTC.